This is a list of T cell receptor beta chains from one sample in a study of T cells after yellow fever vaccination. Via MiXCR, TCRdb re-called the 5' RACE reads, giving one row per CDR3 protein. The sample lists some 320,000 distinct CDR3 sequences; more than 8.5% were seen once. Sequenced here: PBMCs, sampled on the day of the first yellow fever vaccination. The origin of the receptors is a man between 18 and 29 years old who received the YFV17D yellow fever vaccine. The CDR3 runs from the conserved cysteine through the conserved F or W. The D gene is left open where the match is weak. Not all rows give a size; the values are once, few, many and, for expanded clones, a class.

clone size	V gene	J gene	D gene	CDR3 protein	CDR3 DNA
.	TRBV2	TRBJ1-1	TRBD1	CATTYRGDTEAFF	TGTGCCACCACTTACAGGGGCGACACTGAAGCTTTCTTT
many	TRBV5-1	TRBJ2-5	TRBD1	CASSPGQAQETQYF	TGCGCCAGCAGCCCCGGACAGGCCCAAGAGACCCAGTACTTC
.	TRBV10-3	TRBJ1-6	.	CAISEIGGNYNSPLHF	TGTGCCATCAGTGAAATAGGTGGAAACTATAATTCACCCCTCCACTTT
.	TRBV6-5	TRBJ2-1	TRBD2	CASSSRTSGGSSYNEQFF	TGTGCCAGCAGTTCGCGGACTAGCGGGGGGAGCTCCTACAATGAGCAGTTCTTC
many	TRBV15	TRBJ1-1	.	CATSRTGNTEAFF	TGTGCCACCAGCAGGACGGGGAACACTGAAGCTTTCTTT
.	TRBV7-6	TRBJ2-3	TRBD2	CASSLFSGGVGGAQYF	TGTGCCAGCAGCTTATTCTCCGGGGGGGTAGGAGGGGCGCAGTATTTT
few	TRBV5-5	TRBJ2-3	TRBD2	CASSLVPSGATDTQYF	TGTGCCAGCAGCTTGGTCCCTAGCGGGGCGACAGATACGCAGTATTTT
.	TRBV11-2	TRBJ2-7	.	CASRVGGSSYEQYF	TGTGCCAGCAGGGTTGGAGGAAGCTCCTACGAGCAGTACTTC
few	TRBV24-1	TRBJ2-5	.	CATSVLGPIGETQYF	TGTGCCACCAGTGTATTGGGACCTATCGGGGAGACCCAGTACTTC
many	TRBV18	TRBJ2-7	TRBD1	CASSPNRGYEQYF	TGTGCCAGCTCACCAAACAGGGGCTACGAGCAGTACTTC
many	TRBV12-3/TRBV12-4	TRBJ2-7	.	CASSEGSAGLYEQYF	TGTGCCAGCAGCGAGGGGTCGGCCGGGCTCTACGAGCAGTACTTC
.	TRBV6-4	TRBJ1-2	.	CASSEGGKEGYTF	TGTGCCAGCAGTGAGGGGGGAAAGGAAGGCTACACCTTC
.	TRBV15	TRBJ2-3	.	CATSRKPWWGGTDTQYF	TGTGCCACCAGCAGAAAACCGTGGTGGGGCGGCACAGATACGCAGTATTTT
many	TRBV20-1	TRBJ1-2	.	CSARDGVNYGYTF	TGCAGTGCTAGAGACGGGGTCAATTATGGCTACACCTTC
few	TRBV19	TRBJ1-1	.	CASNLPVGLEAFF	TGTGCCAGTAATCTCCCAGTCGGCCTTGAAGCTTTCTTT
.	TRBV9	TRBJ2-3	TRBD2	CASSVASGAPDTQYF	TGTGCCAGCAGCGTAGCTAGCGGGGCCCCAGATACGCAGTATTTT
few	TRBV20-1	TRBJ2-1	.	CSASRLVVNEQFF	TGCAGTGCCTCTCGACTAGTCGTAAATGAGCAGTTCTTC
few	TRBV5-1	TRBJ2-3	TRBD1	CASSLGQATAGDTQYF	TGCGCCAGCAGCTTAGGACAGGCGACCGCCGGAGATACGCAGTATTTT
.	TRBV6-1	TRBJ2-5	TRBD2	CASTKRGAGQETQYF	TGTGCCAGCACTAAAAGGGGAGCGGGGCAAGAGACCCAGTACTTC
few	TRBV5-1	TRBJ1-4	TRBD1	CASSLSTGRQTEKLFF	TGCGCCAGCAGCCTTTCGACAGGGAGGCAGACTGAAAAACTGTTTTTT
few	TRBV4-1	TRBJ2-3	.	CASSQGSAGPDTQYF	TGCGCCAGCAGCCAAGGGTCCGCCGGGCCAGATACGCAGTATTTT
.	TRBV4-2	TRBJ1-1	TRBD1	CASSQPGQGNTEAFF	TGTGCCAGCAGCCAACCCGGACAGGGGAACACTGAAGCTTTCTTT
many	TRBV29-1	TRBJ1-2	.	CSVGDGNYGYTF	TGCAGCGTGGGGGACGGTAACTATGGCTACACCTTC